This T cell receptor (beta chain) was captured in a study of blood T cell repertoires in COVID-19. This CDR3 region has 13 residues. The data were produced by immunoSEQ multiplex PCR, yet TCRdb's version contains in-frame clones alone and is incomplete. Among over 75,000 clones listed, approximately 82% were seen once. This chain links TRBV21-1 with TRBJ1-5. TRBV21-1 is a recognized pseudogene. This clonotype was sampled from a woman aged 80 or over with acute or convalescent COVID-19. The sequencing input was peripheral blood. CDR3 region: CASRGLHNQPQHF. CDR3 DNA: TGTGCCAGCAGGGGACTCCACAATCAGCCCCAGCATTTT.